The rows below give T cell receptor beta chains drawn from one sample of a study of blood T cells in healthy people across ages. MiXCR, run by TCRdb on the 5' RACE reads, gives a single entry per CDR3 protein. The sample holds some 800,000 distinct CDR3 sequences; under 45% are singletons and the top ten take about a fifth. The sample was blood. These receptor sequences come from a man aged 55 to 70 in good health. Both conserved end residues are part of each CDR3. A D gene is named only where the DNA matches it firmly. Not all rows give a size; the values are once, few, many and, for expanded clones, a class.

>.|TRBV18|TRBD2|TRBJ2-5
CASAAGLGETQYF
TGTGCCAGCGCAGCGGGACTTGGGGAGACCCAGTACTTC
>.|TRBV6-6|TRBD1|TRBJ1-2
CASSYSWTGINYGYTF
TGTGCCAGCAGTTACTCGTGGACAGGGATCAACTATGGCTACACCTTC
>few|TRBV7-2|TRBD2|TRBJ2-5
CASGWGGGEETQYF
TGTGCCAGCGGATGGGGTGGGGGGGAAGAGACCCAGTACTTC
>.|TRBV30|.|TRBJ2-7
CAWTITGYAYEQYF
TGTGCCTGGACAATCACAGGCTACGCCTACGAGCAGTACTTC
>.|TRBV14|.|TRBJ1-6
CASSRRQVNSPLHF
TGTGCCAGCAGCCGCAGACAGGTTAATTCACCCCTCCACTTT
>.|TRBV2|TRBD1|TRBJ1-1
CASRGQGHEAFF
TGTGCCAGCAGGGGACAGGGGCATGAAGCTTTCTTT
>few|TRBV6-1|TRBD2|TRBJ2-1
CARRGQAGGLNEQFF
TGTGCCAGAAGGGGCCAAGCGGGGGGGCTTAATGAGCAGTTCTTC
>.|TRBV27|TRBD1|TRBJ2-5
CAGSTRQGGRETQYF
TGTGCCGGCAGTACCCGACAGGGTGGGAGAGAGACCCAGTACTTC
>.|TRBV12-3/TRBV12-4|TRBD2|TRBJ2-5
CASRTAGTSGETQYF
TGTGCCAGCAGAACGGCCGGGACTAGCGGAGAGACCCAGTACTTC
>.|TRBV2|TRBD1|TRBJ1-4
CASSTRTGGKLFF
TGTGCCAGCAGTACCAGGACAGGGGGGAAACTGTTTTTT
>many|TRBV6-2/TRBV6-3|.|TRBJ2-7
CASSYPRTDYEQYF
TGTGCCAGCAGTTACCCGCGGACGGACTACGAGCAGTACTTC
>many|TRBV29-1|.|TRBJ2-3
CSVMGGAPSTDTQYF
TGCAGCGTTATGGGGGGAGCCCCTAGCACAGATACGCAGTATTTT
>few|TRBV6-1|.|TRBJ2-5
CASSATKTGETQYF
TGTGCCAGCAGTGCGACCAAAACAGGGGAGACCCAGTACTTC
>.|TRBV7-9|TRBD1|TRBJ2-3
CASSPDRTGTDTQYF
TGTGCCAGCAGCCCGGACCGGACAGGGACAGATACGCAGTATTTT
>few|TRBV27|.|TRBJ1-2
CASSFRGYDGYTF
TGTGCCAGCAGTTTTCGGGGGTATGATGGCTACACCTTC
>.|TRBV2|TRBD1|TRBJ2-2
CASRGTGGFGELFF
TGTGCCAGCAGAGGGACAGGGGGCTTCGGGGAGCTGTTTTTT
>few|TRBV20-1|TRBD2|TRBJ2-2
CSAPSGGRYTGELFF
TGCAGTGCTCCCAGCGGGGGGCGCTACACCGGGGAGCTGTTTTTT
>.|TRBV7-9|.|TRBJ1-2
CASSLVPSDYTF
TGTGCCAGCAGCTTAGTACCGTCCGACTACACCTTC
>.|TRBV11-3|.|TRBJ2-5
CASSPGDMEWGETQYF
TGTGCCAGCAGCCCGGGTGACATGGAATGGGGAGAGACCCAGTACTTC
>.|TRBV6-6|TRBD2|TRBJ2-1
CASRPRTSGDHNEQFF
TGTGCCAGCAGACCCCGGACTAGCGGGGATCACAATGAGCAGTTCTTC
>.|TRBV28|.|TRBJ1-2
CASSLFPGILDYGYTF
TGTGCCAGCAGTCTCTTCCCCGGGATCCTTGACTATGGCTACACCTTC
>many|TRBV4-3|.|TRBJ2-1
CASSQELAPEQFF
TGCGCCAGCAGCCAAGAACTAGCTCCTGAGCAGTTCTTC
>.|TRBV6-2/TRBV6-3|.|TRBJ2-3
CASSSANPDRDTQYF
TGTGCCAGCAGTTCCGCGAACCCTGACAGGGATACGCAGTATTTT
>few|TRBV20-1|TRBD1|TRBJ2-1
CSAREGTGDEQFF
TGCAGTGCTAGAGAGGGGACAGGGGATGAGCAGTTCTTC
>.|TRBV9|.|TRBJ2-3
CASSGPGHPLITDTQYF
TGTGCCAGCAGCGGACCGGGACACCCGTTAATCACAGATACGCAGTATTTT
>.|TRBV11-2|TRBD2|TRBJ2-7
CASSLSGGMGYEQYF
TGTGCCAGCAGCTTGAGCGGGGGCATGGGCTACGAGCAGTACTTC
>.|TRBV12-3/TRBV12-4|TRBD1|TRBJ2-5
CASSSLTGWKETQYF
TGTGCCAGCAGTTCTTTGACAGGGTGGAAAGAGACCCAGTACTTC
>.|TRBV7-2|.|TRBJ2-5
CASSLFGGGYF
TGTGCCAGCAGCTTATTTGGAGGGGGGTACTTC
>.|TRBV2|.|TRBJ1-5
CASSEQGGVNGQPQHF
TGTGCCAGCAGTGAACAAGGAGGGGTAAATGGTCAGCCCCAGCATTTT
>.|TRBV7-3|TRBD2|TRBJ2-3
CASRLAGSPADTQYF
TGTGCCAGCAGACTAGCGGGGAGCCCGGCGGATACGCAGTATTTT